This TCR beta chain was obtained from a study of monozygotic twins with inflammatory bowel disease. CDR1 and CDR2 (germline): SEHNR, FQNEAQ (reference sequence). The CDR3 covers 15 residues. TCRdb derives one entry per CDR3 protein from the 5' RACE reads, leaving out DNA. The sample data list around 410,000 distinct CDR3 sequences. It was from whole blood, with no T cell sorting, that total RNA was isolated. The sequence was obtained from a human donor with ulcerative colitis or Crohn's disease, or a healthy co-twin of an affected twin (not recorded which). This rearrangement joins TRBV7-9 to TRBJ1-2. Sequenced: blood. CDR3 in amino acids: CASSFLGAPNYGYTF.